This TCR beta chain originates from a study of blood T cell repertoires in COVID-19. Residents of 24 US areas, aged 18 to 89 years, made up the participants. This table comes from immunoSEQ multiplex PCR, and its TCRdb copy is limited to in-frame clones, with some not included. The table includes about 250,000 clones, roughly 80% detected once. J gave up 8 bases and V 5 bases, and 7 bases lay outside the gene matches. CDR1 KGHDR and CDR2 SFDVKD come from the germline V gene. The CDR3 is 14 amino acids. The sample was PBMCs or T cells enriched from blood (not recorded which). This sequence originates from a man between 35 and 55 years old who had been exposed to COVID-19. The chain is built from TRBV24-1 and TRBJ2-1; TRBD1 matches 8 bases. The CDR3 region has the DNA TGTGCCACCAGTGGGGGACAGGCCCCCGATGAGCAGTTCTTC. Protein product: CATSGGQAPDEQFF.